This T cell receptor (beta chain) was captured in a study of blood T cell repertoires in COVID-19. Across the whole study: The United States, Italy and Spain supplied acute and convalescent COVID-19 samples. PBMCs, B-cell-depleted T cells, or T cells provided the cDNA or gDNA that made up the material.

Trimming pared 1 base from V and 1 base from J, leaving 16 bases between. The CDR3 totals 17 residues. Germline CDR1 SGHRS, CDR2 YFSETQ. Seattle researchers signed up patients amid active infection and tracked them longitudinally. Authors' methods: For nucleated cells, counts were estimated from reference gene primer amplification. TCRdb's copy holds only in-frame clones and misses some; the assay was immunoSEQ multiplex PCR. D and trimming come from the DNA, and the V and J calls and clone size come from that table. The sample contains 150,000 to 180,000 clones, around 84% of which appear only once. Sequenced sample: peripheral blood. The chain uses TRBV5-1 and TRBJ2-3; D perhaps matches TRBD1 (6 bases). The sequence was collected from a woman aged 55-70 years with COVID-19, enrolled during active disease. The CDR3 nucleotides are TGCGCCAGCAGCTTGAGGGTAGCCTCAGGGGGCACAGATACGCAGTATTTT. It translates to CASSLRVASGGTDTQYF.